Shown below are 9 T cell receptor beta chains from a single sample sequenced in a study of shared clonotypes between healthy human individuals. TCRdb's table, derived via immunoSEQ multiplex PCR, lists solely in-frame clones and lacks some. The table records about 320,000 clones, around 87% of them present only once. Input material: memory CD8+ T cells sorted from blood. As for subset: CD45RO+ cells pooled with CCR7-negative TemRA cells. The receptors stem from a man aged 18 to 35 in good health.

The chain links TRBV6-6 to TRBJ1-1; D ambiguous. Germline CDR1 and CDR2: MNHNY and SVGAGI (reference sequence). CDR3 length: 11 amino acids. V shed 2 bases and J shed 8 bases, with 6 bases lying between them. CDR3: CASSYETEAFF. Here the CDR3 DNA reads TGTGCCAGCAGTTACGAAACCGAAGCTTTCTTT.

V and J are TRBV4-3 and TRBJ2-4, with TRBD1 as a possible D gene (5 bases). From germline, CDR1 is LGHNA and CDR2 YSLEER. V dropped 0 bases and J dropped 6 bases, with 12 bases sitting between them. The length of the CDR3 is 15 residues. The CDR3 loop is CASSQERQGPNIQYF. The CDR3 DNA reads as TGCGCCAGCAGCCAAGAGAGGCAGGGTCCAAACATTCAGTACTTC.

J is TRBJ1-5 and V is TRBV30; 7 positions agree with TRBD1. The CDR3 totals 14 residues. CDR1 GTSNPN and CDR2 SVGIG come from the germline V gene (reference sequence). V dropped 2 bases and J dropped 4; count of bases not matched to a gene: 5. For the CDR3, the DNA is TGTGCCTGGAGTCTGACAGGGTGGAATCAGCCCCAGCATTTT. This gives the protein CAWSLTGWNQPQHF.

The V gene is TRBV7-2, the J gene TRBJ1-2; no clear D. V shed 0 bases and J shed 4 bases, with 6 bases lying between them. This CDR3 spans 13 amino acids. The germline CDR1 and CDR2 sequences are SGHTA and FQGNSA. Here the CDR3 reads CASSLALSYGYTF. The CDR3 DNA is TGTGCCAGCAGCTTAGCCCTCAGCTATGGCTACACCTTC.

V gene TRBV6-1 combines with J gene TRBJ2-3; TRBD2 matches at 11 bases. The CDR3 sequence is 16 residues long. The germline V gene encodes CDR1 MNHNS and CDR2 SASEGT. Trimming cost V 1 base and J 5 bases; bases outside gene matches: 5. This CDR3 reads CASSEERTSGLDTQYF. In DNA form, the CDR3 reads TGTGCCAGCAGTGAAGAACGGACTAGCGGGCTAGATACGCAGTATTTT.

The chain is built from TRBV15 and TRBJ1-5; 8 bases fit TRBD1. Unmatched junction bases numbered 8, after V lost 4 bases and J lost 0 bases. Germline lookup yields CDR1 LNHNV and CDR2 YYDKDF (reference sequence). The CDR3 is 17 residues long. The DNA for the CDR3 is TGTGCCACCAGCACCGGCAGGGGGCATTATAGCAATCAGCCCCAGCATTTT. Protein: CATSTGRGHYSNQPQHF.

This clone was detected once. The chain couples TRBV6-5 to TRBJ2-1; D is unresolved. This CDR3 is built from 14 residues. Trimming took off 1 base at V and 5 bases at J, with 9 bases between the two ends. Germline-derived CDR1 and CDR2 are MNHEY and SVGAGI. In nucleotides, the CDR3 is TGTGCCAGCAGTTACTGGACGGGCCACAATGAGCAGTTCTTC. Its protein is CASSYWTGHNEQFF.

The sample holds a few counts of this clone. The gene calls are TRBV6-5 and TRBJ2-7, with D perhaps assigned TRBD1 or TRBD2 (6 bases each). CDR1 is MNHEY, CDR2 SVGAGI, per germline. The CDR3 sequence is 13 residues long. V lost 2 bases to trimming and J lost 5 bases, with 10 bases between them. This CDR3 reads CASSYGGPNEQYF. DNA for the CDR3: TGTGCCAGCAGTTACGGGGGGCCGAACGAGCAGTACTTC.

J is TRBJ2-3 and V is TRBV10-2, with a possible D match to TRBD1 (6 bases). The CDR3 sequence is 14 residues long. Germline V CDR1 and CDR2: WSHSY, SAAADI. Trimming left V 5 bases short and J 0 bases short, with 9 bases between. CDR3 sequence (DNA): TGCGCCAGCAGTACCGGGACAAGCACAGATACGCAGTATTTT. This encodes CASSTGTSTDTQYF.